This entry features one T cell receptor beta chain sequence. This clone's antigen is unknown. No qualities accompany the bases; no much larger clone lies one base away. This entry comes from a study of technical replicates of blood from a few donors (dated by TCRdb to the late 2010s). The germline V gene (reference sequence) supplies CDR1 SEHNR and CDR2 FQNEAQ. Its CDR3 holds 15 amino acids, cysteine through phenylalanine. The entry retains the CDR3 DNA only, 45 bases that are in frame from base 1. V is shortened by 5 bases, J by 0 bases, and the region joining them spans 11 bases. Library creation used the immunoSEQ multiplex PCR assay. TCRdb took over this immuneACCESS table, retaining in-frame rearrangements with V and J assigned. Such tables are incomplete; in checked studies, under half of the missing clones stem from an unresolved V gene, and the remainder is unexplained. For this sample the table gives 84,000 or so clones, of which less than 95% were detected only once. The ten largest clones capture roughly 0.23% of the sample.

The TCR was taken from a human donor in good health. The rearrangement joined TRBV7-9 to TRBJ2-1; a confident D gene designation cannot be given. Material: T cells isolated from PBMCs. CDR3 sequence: CASSSRGSSYNEQFF. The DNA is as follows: TGTGCCAGCAGCAGCAGAGGAAGCTCCTACAATGAGCAGTTCTTC. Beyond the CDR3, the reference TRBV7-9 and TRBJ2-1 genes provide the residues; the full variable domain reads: DTGVSQNPRHKITKRGQNVTFRCDPISEHNRLYWYRQTLGQGPEFLTYFQNEAQLEKSRLLSDRFSAERPKGSFSTLEIQRTEQGDSAMYLCASSSRGSSYNEQFFGPGTRLTVL.